These T cell receptor beta chains were read from a single sample in a study of blood T cell repertoires in COVID-19. Data came from immunoSEQ multiplex PCR; TCRdb stores just in-frame clones and leaves some out. Of about 210,000 clones listed, approximately 83% are singletons. Sequencing used peripheral blood. Receptor source: a woman between 40 and 50 years old with active or convalescent COVID-19. The CDR3 runs from the conserved cysteine through the conserved F or W. The D gene is left open where the match is weak. A row's size may be missing; if present it is once, few, many or a size class.

j_call cdr3_length v_call d_call clone_size cdr3_aa cdr3_nt
TRBJ2-7 15 TRBV7-3 TRBD2 . CASTPSREGPGEQYF TGTGCCAGCACTCCTTCCCGGGAGGGCCCCGGCGAGCAGTACTTC
TRBJ2-2 12 TRBV3-1/TRBV3-2 . . CAISGEAGELFF TGTGCCATTTCGGGTGAGGCCGGGGAGCTGTTTTTT
TRBJ1-1 15 TRBV5-1 . . CASSLATGLNTEAFF TGCGCCAGCAGCTTGGCGACAGGATTGAACACTGAAGCTTTCTTT
TRBJ2-5 13 TRBV12-3/TRBV12-4 . . CASSNRLQETQYF TGTGCCAGCAGTAACAGGTTACAAGAGACCCAGTACTTC
TRBJ2-7 15 TRBV2 TRBD1 once CASSARGRTSYEQYF TGTGCCAGCAGTGCGAGGGGGCGGACTTCCTACGAGCAGTACTTC
TRBJ1-1 15 TRBV19 TRBD1 . CASFTPGQGTAEAFF TGTGCCAGTTTCACCCCGGGACAGGGCACCGCTGAAGCTTTCTTT
TRBJ2-7 12 TRBV28 . few CASSSLVLEQYF TGTGCCAGCAGTTCCTTAGTTCTCGAGCAGTACTTC
TRBJ1-2 15 TRBV3-1/TRBV3-2 TRBD1 . CASSQWDRPNYGYTF TGTGCCAGCAGCCAATGGGACAGGCCTAACTATGGCTACACCTTC
TRBJ1-3 14 TRBV9 TRBD1 . CASSATGSGNTIYF TGTGCCAGCAGCGCGACAGGGTCGGGAAACACCATATATTTT
TRBJ2-1 15 TRBV10-2 . . CASSESEAGGDEQFF TGCGCCAGCAGTGAGTCGGAGGCAGGCGGCGATGAGCAGTTCTTC
TRBJ1-5 16 TRBV19 TRBD1 . CASSIEGQVSNQPQHF TGTGCCAGTAGTATAGAGGGACAGGTTAGCAATCAGCCCCAGCATTTT
TRBJ1-2 13 TRBV7-3 TRBD1 . CASRPTGEGGYTF TGTGCCAGCAGACCGACAGGGGAGGGGGGCTACACCTTC
TRBJ1-5 14 TRBV2 TRBD1 . CASSPGTGGQPQHF TGTGCCAGCAGCCCCGGGACAGGGGGTCAGCCCCAGCATTTT
TRBJ2-1 14 TRBV30 . . CAWREYSSSHEQFF TGTGCCTGGAGGGAATACTCTAGTTCCCATGAGCAGTTCTTC
TRBJ1-6 15 TRBV10-1 . . CASSESSGRNSPLHF TGCGCCAGCAGTGAGTCTTCGGGAAGAAATTCACCCCTCCACTTT
TRBJ1-2 14 TRBV11-3 TRBD1 . CASKWGTGGYGYTF TGTGCCAGCAAATGGGGGACAGGGGGCTATGGCTACACCTTC
TRBJ2-3 16 TRBV5-4 TRBD1 . CASSLTTGGGTDTQYF TGTGCCAGCAGCTTGACTACAGGGGGCGGCACAGATACGCAGTATTTT
TRBJ1-2 15 TRBV5-4 . once CASRRVGDSGLGYTF TGTGCCAGCAGACGGGTTGGGGACTCCGGCCTCGGCTACACCTTC
TRBJ1-3 13 TRBV30 . . CAWSVHSGNTIYF TGTGCCTGGAGTGTACATTCTGGAAACACCATATATTTT
TRBJ2-3 17 TRBV10-3 TRBD1 . CAISESPGQGSIDTQYF TGTGCCATCAGTGAGTCGCCGGGACAGGGATCAATCGATACGCAGTATTTT
TRBJ1-1 14 TRBV19 TRBD1 . CASSPGDRETEAFF TGTGCCAGTAGTCCCGGCGACAGGGAAACTGAAGCTTTCTTT
TRBJ2-3 15 TRBV11-3 . . CASSLLSGSTDTQYF TGTGCCAGCAGCTTGTTATCAGGGAGCACAGATACGCAGTATTTT
TRBJ2-1 21 TRBV21-1 . few CASSKAGGLAGGISSYNEQFF TGTGCCAGCAGCAAAGCAGGGGGACTAGCGGGAGGCATCAGCTCCTACAATGAGCAGTTCTTC
TRBJ1-1 15 TRBV19 . . CASSIVPRDSQTAFF TGTGCCAGTAGCATAGTTCCTCGGGACTCCCAGACAGCTTTCTTT
TRBJ1-2 14 TRBV3-1/TRBV3-2 . few CASSQERRAVGYTF TGTGCCAGCAGCCAAGAAAGGCGGGCGGTTGGCTACACCTTC
TRBJ1-3 20 TRBV30 . . CAWSTDESYFYHSSGNTIYF TGTGCCTGGAGTACCGACGAAAGTTATTTCTACCACAGCTCTGGAAACACCATATATTTT
TRBJ2-6 13 TRBV19 . once CASALSGANVLTF TGTGCCAGTGCCCTAAGTGGGGCCAACGTCCTGACTTTC
TRBJ1-3 14 TRBV6-1 . . CASSEQGGGNTIYF TGTGCCAGCAGTGAACAGGGAGGTGGAAACACCATATATTTT
TRBJ2-5 16 TRBV11-1 . . CASSLALGGWQETQYF TGTGCCAGCAGCTTAGCCTTGGGCGGGTGGCAAGAGACCCAGTACTTC
TRBJ1-1 13 TRBV4-1 . . CASSLQGNTEAFF TGCGCCAGCAGCCTGCAGGGGAACACTGAAGCTTTCTTT
TRBJ1-2 14 TRBV29-1 TRBD1 few CSVDAPGTDYGYTF TGCAGCGTTGATGCTCCCGGGACAGACTATGGCTACACCTTC
TRBJ2-5 14 TRBV30 . . CAWSGGYGSKTQYF TGTGCCTGGAGTGGGGGTTATGGGAGTAAGACCCAGTACTTC
TRBJ1-6 15 TRBV5-4 . . CASSRAGMVNSPLHF TGTGCCAGCAGCCGAGCAGGGATGGTAAATTCACCCCTCCACTTT
TRBJ1-5 13 TRBV7-9 . . CASSRQVHQPQHF TGTGCCAGCAGCCGACAGGTCCATCAGCCCCAGCATTTT
TRBJ1-2 16 TRBV5-1 . . CASSLAPGGANYGYTF TGCGCCAGCAGCTTGGCCCCGGGGGGGGCTAACTATGGCTACACCTTC
TRBJ1-1 14 TRBV6-2/TRBV6-3 . . CASSYWAGDTEAFF TGTGCCAGCAGTTACTGGGCAGGGGACACTGAAGCTTTCTTT
TRBJ2-1 13 TRBV30 TRBD2 few CAWRLAGGNEQFF TGTGCCTGGAGGCTAGCGGGAGGAAATGAGCAGTTCTTC
TRBJ1-1 13 TRBV29-1 . once CSVVETGNTEAFF TGCAGCGTTGTAGAGACAGGGAACACTGAAGCTTTCTTT
TRBJ1-1 16 TRBV19 TRBD1 once CATLPRQGAMNTEAFF TGTGCCACACTACCCCGACAGGGGGCGATGAACACTGAAGCTTTCTTT
TRBJ1-2 13 TRBV23-1 . . CARAGEFGYGYTF TGCGCCAGGGCAGGGGAATTCGGTTATGGCTACACCTTC
TRBJ2-1 17 TRBV19 TRBD2 . CASSISGTVTSYNEQFF TGTGCCAGTAGTATAAGCGGGACCGTTACTTCCTACAATGAGCAGTTCTTC
TRBJ1-1 13 TRBV27 . . CASSPRLNTEAFF TGTGCCAGCAGCCCCCGGTTGAACACTGAAGCTTTCTTT
TRBJ2-7 15 TRBV5-1 TRBD1 . CASSSGTGPSYEQYF TGCGCCAGCAGCTCCGGGACAGGACCCTCCTACGAGCAGTACTTC
TRBJ2-1 16 TRBV7-6 TRBD2 . CASSVLAGVSYNEQFF TGTGCCAGCAGCGTTCTAGCGGGCGTCTCCTACAATGAGCAGTTCTTC
TRBJ2-3 18 TRBV24-1 . . CATSDQDPSRGRTDTQYF TGTGCCACCAGTGACCAGGACCCTAGCAGGGGACGCACAGATACGCAGTATTTT
TRBJ1-1 12 TRBV6-6 . . CASSDRTVRAFF TGTGCCAGCAGTGACCGGACAGTGCGAGCTTTCTTT
TRBJ1-1 14 TRBV30 . . CAWSRGGVVTEAFF TGTGCCTGGAGTCGAGGAGGAGTCGTCACTGAAGCTTTCTTT
TRBJ2-4 13 TRBV6-5 . . CASSTDAKNIQYF TGTGCCAGCAGTACAGATGCCAAAAACATTCAGTACTTC
TRBJ1-6 13 TRBV14 . . CASSLAGDSPLHF TGTGCCAGCAGCCTGGCGGGGGATTCACCCCTCCACTTT
TRBJ1-2 17 TRBV7-2 TRBD1 medium-sized CASSSWGETGRYYGYTF TGTGCCAGCAGCTCCTGGGGGGAGACAGGGCGGTACTATGGCTACACCTTC
TRBJ2-3 17 TRBV30 TRBD2 . CAWSSLLLAEEPDTQYF TGTGCCTGGAGCTCTCTGCTACTAGCGGAGGAACCAGATACGCAGTATTTT
TRBJ1-6 13 TRBV25-1 TRBD1 . CASSGTGNSPLHF TGTGCCAGCAGCGGGACAGGGAATTCACCCCTCCACTTT
TRBJ2-7 17 TRBV9 TRBD1 . CASSGDTRDRRPYEQYF TGTGCCAGCAGCGGGGATACCCGGGACAGGCGTCCCTACGAGCAGTACTTC
TRBJ2-4 16 TRBV27 . . CASSLRRGLAKNIQYF TGTGCCAGCAGTTTACGTCGGGGTTTAGCCAAAAACATTCAGTACTTC
TRBJ2-6 17 TRBV4-3 TRBD1 . CASSSGTGAAGANVLTF TGCGCCAGCAGCTCCGGGACAGGGGCGGCTGGGGCCAACGTCCTGACTTTC
TRBJ2-1 16 TRBV5-1 TRBD2 . CASSLGSLAGGMEQFF TGCGCCAGCAGCTTGGGATCACTAGCGGGGGGAATGGAGCAGTTCTTC
TRBJ1-1 15 TRBV11-3 . . CASSLDSQVGAEAFF TGTGCCAGCAGCTTAGATTCACAGGTTGGTGCTGAAGCTTTCTTT
TRBJ2-7 13 TRBV12-5 . . CASGLGLTYEQYF TGTGCTAGTGGTTTGGGACTGACTTACGAGCAGTACTTC
TRBJ2-1 15 TRBV4-1 . few CASSPSDTYYNEQFF TGCGCCAGCAGCCCGAGTGACACTTACTACAATGAGCAGTTCTTC
TRBJ2-5 15 TRBV30 . . CAWTQGTGPEETQYF TGTGCCTGGACCCAGGGGACCGGACCTGAAGAGACCCAGTACTTC